The source of this T cell receptor (beta chain) is a study of Graves' ophthalmopathy and Graves' hyperthyroidism. CDR3 length: 16 amino acids. Per germline, CDR1 PRHDT and CDR2 FYEKMQ (reference sequence). The germline V and J ends were trimmed by 5 bases and 8 bases, with 25 bases remaining between them. CDR3 regions of TCR beta were amplified from RNA transcripts. After a first-round RT-PCR with HTBI primers, a second-round multiplex PCR was run. TCRdb reprocessed the multiplex PCR reads via MiXCR and lists one record per CDR3 protein. The table includes 300,000 to 400,000 distinct CDR3 sequences, roughly a sixth detected once.

The rearrangement joins TRBV13 to TRBJ2-7; weak D call: TRBD2 (5 bases). The clonotype was recovered from an adult man with Graves' ophthalmopathy. Material: peripheral blood. The CDR3 sequence is CASSTTTAGSVEKQYF. In DNA form, the CDR3 reads TGTGCCAGCAGCACTACTACCGCGGGTTCCGTGGAAAAGCAGTACTTC.